Listed below are T cell receptor beta chains from one sample, sequenced in a study of blood T cells in healthy people across ages. TCRdb used MiXCR to reprocess the 5' RACE reads, holding one entry per CDR3 protein. Of more than 1,400,000 distinct CDR3 sequences detected, around 39% appear once; the ten largest clones hold 7.9%. The sequenced material came from blood. The receptors derive from a woman between 18 and 29 years old in good health. The CDR3 runs from the conserved cysteine through the conserved F or W. The order of the fields is J gene, V gene, CDR3 protein.

j_call: TRBJ2-7
v_call: TRBV4-1
cdr3_aa: CASSQDSAQLYEQYF

j_call: TRBJ2-1
v_call: TRBV12-3/TRBV12-4
cdr3_aa: CASSFRGWTWFF

j_call: TRBJ1-1
v_call: TRBV20-1
cdr3_aa: CSASDGTFTEAFF

j_call: TRBJ2-1
v_call: TRBV27
cdr3_aa: CASSRTSGYSSYNEQFF

j_call: TRBJ1-2
v_call: TRBV7-9
cdr3_aa: CASSSSTQGSSGYTF

j_call: -
v_call: TRBV29-1
cdr3_aa: CSVGTSASSYNEQYF

j_call: TRBJ2-2
v_call: TRBV4-1
cdr3_aa: CASSYRAKAPSAASGELFF

j_call: -
v_call: TRBV6-5
cdr3_aa: CASSYSVGGSYEQYF

j_call: TRBJ1-2
v_call: TRBV2
cdr3_aa: CASSDPVRGTGNFYGYTF

j_call: TRBJ1-2
v_call: TRBV20-1
cdr3_aa: CSAQQGSSNYGYTF

j_call: TRBJ2-1
v_call: TRBV4-1
cdr3_aa: CASSQESAASGGNEQFF

j_call: TRBJ2-1
v_call: TRBV20-1
cdr3_aa: CSARVRGLAGGNEQFF

j_call: TRBJ2-1
v_call: TRBV6-6
cdr3_aa: CASMVADNERFF

j_call: TRBJ2-1
v_call: TRBV27
cdr3_aa: CASGLSAYNEQFF

j_call: TRBJ1-2
v_call: TRBV6-1
cdr3_aa: CASSEAPHYGYTF

j_call: TRBJ1-4
v_call: TRBV12-5
cdr3_aa: CAFTLGGEKLFF

j_call: TRBJ1-1
v_call: TRBV7-9
cdr3_aa: CASSLGAGAEAFF

j_call: TRBJ2-7
v_call: TRBV12-3/TRBV12-4
cdr3_aa: CASSPGRQRHEQYF

j_call: TRBJ2-7
v_call: TRBV7-2
cdr3_aa: CASSSWGWYEQYF

j_call: TRBJ1-2
v_call: TRBV27
cdr3_aa: CASSLSSWNGYTF

j_call: TRBJ1-6
v_call: TRBV9
cdr3_aa: CASSAGVEGGSPLHF

j_call: TRBJ2-3
v_call: TRBV25-1
cdr3_aa: CASSRKGVAGNTQYF

j_call: TRBJ2-3
v_call: TRBV20-1
cdr3_aa: CSAPGTRPRTDTQYF

j_call: -
v_call: TRBV9
cdr3_aa: CASSVDREYEQYF

j_call: TRBJ1-4
v_call: TRBV5-1
cdr3_aa: CASSHDPPNEKLFF

j_call: TRBJ1-5
v_call: TRBV6-6
cdr3_aa: CASSYFGTGGQPQHF

j_call: TRBJ1-1
v_call: TRBV7-2
cdr3_aa: CASSFSRPTGNTEAFF

j_call: TRBJ1-2
v_call: TRBV12-3/TRBV12-4
cdr3_aa: CASRFQGNYGYTF

j_call: TRBJ2-1
v_call: TRBV20-1
cdr3_aa: CSASGRSSYNEQFF

j_call: TRBJ2-5
v_call: TRBV6-1
cdr3_aa: CASSGQGTAYNEQYF

j_call: TRBJ2-5
v_call: TRBV7-9
cdr3_aa: CASSYINNEQYF

j_call: TRBJ2-4
v_call: TRBV29-1
cdr3_aa: CSVVYGMGIQYF

j_call: TRBJ1-1
v_call: TRBV10-3
cdr3_aa: CAISRGAEAFF

j_call: TRBJ2-7
v_call: TRBV5-1
cdr3_aa: CVRSPMTGATYEQYF

j_call: TRBJ2-3
v_call: TRBV3-1
cdr3_aa: CASSQEGLAIGTDTQYF

j_call: TRBJ1-1
v_call: TRBV7-9
cdr3_aa: CASSFSRGFEAFF

j_call: TRBJ1-1
v_call: TRBV27
cdr3_aa: CASTSRSGTENTEAFF

j_call: TRBJ2-1
v_call: TRBV25-1
cdr3_aa: CASSDPIYNERFF

j_call: -
v_call: TRBV20-1
cdr3_aa: CSASGTAVYEQYF

j_call: TRBJ1-1
v_call: TRBV5-1
cdr3_aa: CASSSASMGEGWNTEAFF

j_call: TRBJ2-7
v_call: TRBV5-1
cdr3_aa: CASSWDLHEQYF

j_call: TRBJ2-1
v_call: TRBV6-2/TRBV6-3
cdr3_aa: CASSVYLLKEQFF

j_call: TRBJ2-1
v_call: TRBV11-2
cdr3_aa: CASSLDLLAGGLIHNEQFF

j_call: TRBJ2-6
v_call: TRBV4-1
cdr3_aa: CASSHRTGSGANVLTF

j_call: TRBJ1-2
v_call: TRBV29-1
cdr3_aa: CSAENQGVGYTF

j_call: TRBJ2-1
v_call: TRBV20-1
cdr3_aa: CSARGLAGGQNEQFF

j_call: TRBJ2-5
v_call: TRBV7-3
cdr3_aa: CASSPELARFETQYF

j_call: TRBJ2-1
v_call: TRBV20-1
cdr3_aa: CSAVGQGTPYNEQFF

j_call: -
v_call: TRBV6-6
cdr3_aa: CASRGPMYEQYF

j_call: TRBJ2-4
v_call: TRBV4-1
cdr3_aa: CASSQNRGEQYF